The 10 T cell receptor beta chains presented below share a single source sample, sequenced in a study of CD8 T cells in Susac syndrome. RNA amounts of about 0.5 to 1 ug underwent reverse transcription with random hexamers. TCRdb used MiXCR to reprocess the immunoSEQ multiplex PCR reads, holding one entry per CDR3 protein. In the table there are more than 200,000 distinct CDR3 sequences, around 90% of which are singletons. The sequenced sample was CD8+ T cells from PBMCs. The receptors come from a human donor with multiple sclerosis.

This chain connects TRBV2 to TRBJ2-3, with D perhaps assigned TRBD1 or TRBD2 (5 bases each). V lost 4 bases, J lost 6 bases, and 26 bases lay in between. CDR1 is SNHLY, CDR2 FYNNEI, per germline. The CDR3 extends over 18 amino acids. The CDR3 loop reads CASSVSPGWENEGDTQYF. As DNA, the CDR3 is TGTGCCAGCAGTGTATCCCCCGGGTGGGAAAACGAGGGGGATACGCAGTATTTT.

The CDR3 DNA reads TGCGCCAGCACCCATGGGAACACTGAAGCTTTCTTT. Translated: CASTHGNTEAFF. This chain links TRBV5-1 with TRBJ1-1, with D uncertain. The germline CDR1 and CDR2 sequences are SGHRS and YFSETQ. The CDR3 loop spans 12 amino acids. V lost 6 bases to trimming and J lost 1 base, with 7 bases between them. The full variable domain, completed using reference TRBV5-1 and TRBJ1-1, is KAGVTQTPRYLIKTRGQQVTLSCSPISGHRSVSWYQQTPGQGLQFLFEYFSETQRNKGNFPGRFSGRQFSNSRSEMNVSTLELGDSALYLCASTHGNTEAFFGQGTRLTVV.

The chain carries TRBV28 and TRBJ2-1; D remains ambiguous. Trimming left V 4 bases short and J 5 bases short, with 12 bases between. Per germline, CDR1 MDHEN and CDR2 SYDVKM. The CDR3 is made up of 14 amino acids. In DNA, the CDR3 is TGTGCCAGCAGTTCGCCGAATTATGACAATGAGCAGTTCTTC. This gives the protein CASSSPNYDNEQFF.

The chain links TRBV6-5 to TRBJ2-7; D gene uncertain. Germline assignment: CDR1 MNHEY and CDR2 SVGAGI. This CDR3 has 16 residues. The V end was cut by 0 bases, the J end by 0 bases, with 12 bases between. In nucleotides, the CDR3 is TGTGCCAGCAGTTACTCCCAGGTCTTGAGCTCCTACGAGCAGTACTTC. It specifies CASSYSQVLSSYEQYF.

The genes are TRBV6-1 and TRBJ2-3; 8 bases are shared with TRBD2. This CDR3 region has 16 residues. The germline V gene encodes CDR1 MNHNS and CDR2 SASEGT. V shed 8 bases and J 3 bases; nucleotides not matched to a gene: 13. CDR3 in amino acids: CASAGPGGQGTDTQYF. In DNA form, the CDR3 reads TGTGCCAGCGCGGGACCGGGGGGGCAGGGTACAGATACGCAGTATTTT.

The chain carries TRBV7-8 and TRBJ2-3; 10 nucleotides agree with TRBD1. Trimming took 5 bases from V and 11 from J; bases not matched to a gene: 10. Per germline, CDR1 SGHVS and CDR2 FQNEAQ. This CDR3 is 14 amino acids long. CDR3 sequence: CASSLSGTGDEQYF. CDR3 in DNA: TGTGCCAGCAGCCTTTCCGGGACAGGGGACGAGCAGTATTTT.

The V and J genes are TRBV20-1 and TRBJ1-2; D is uncertain. CDR1 and CDR2 (germline): DFQATT, SNEGSKA (reference sequence). The CDR3 covers 12 residues. V lost 1 base and J 8 bases, leaving 11 bases between the germline ends. CDR3 sequence reads: CSARAGLGGYTF. For the CDR3, the DNA is TGCAGTGCTAGAGCGGGGTTGGGCGGCTACACCTTC.

The rearrangement joins TRBV9 to TRBJ1-1, with TRBD1 as a possible D gene (5 bases). Trimming stripped 4 bases from V and 4 bases from J, with 11 bases between. The CDR3 contains 13 residues. CDR1 and CDR2 (germline): SGDLS, YYNGEE. The CDR3 region has the DNA TGTGCCAGCAGCCCCGTAAGGGGCACTGAAGCTTTCTTT. It encodes CASSPVRGTEAFF.

The chain links TRBV7-3 to TRBJ2-2, with a possible D match to TRBD1 (7 bases). Germline CDR1 reads SGHTA; CDR2 reads FQGTGA. The CDR3 spans 14 residues. V lost 5 bases and J 6 bases, leaving 13 bases between the germline ends. CDR3 region: CASSPQGGSGELFF. CDR3 DNA: TGTGCCAGCAGCCCGCAGGGGGGATCCGGGGAGCTGTTTTTT. Full variable domain (outside the CDR3, taken from reference TRBV7-3 and TRBJ2-2): GAGVSQTPSNKVTEKGKYVELRCDPISGHTALYWYRQSLGQGPEFLIYFQGTGAADDSGLPNDRFFAVRPEGSVSTLKIQRTERGDSAVYLCASSPQGGSGELFFGEGSRLTVL.

The chain recombines TRBV29-1 with TRBJ2-7; perhaps TRBD1 as D (5 bases). Germline lookup yields CDR1 SQVTM and CDR2 ANQGSEA. The CDR3 extends over 11 amino acids. Trimming left V 6 bases short and J 3 bases short, with 9 bases between. The CDR3 protein is CSVQGNYEQYF. The DNA of the CDR3 is TGCAGCGTCCAGGGAAACTACGAGCAGTACTTC.